The sequence of this T cell receptor beta chain was determined in a study of T cells after yellow fever vaccination. Study results and limitations: Although the secondary response was weaker, it peaked faster, at day 5 versus 15. Post-booster repertoires again held most primary-vaccination clones (approximately 96% CD4, roughly 88% CD8).

This CDR3 has 14 residues. Germline V gene data show CDR1 as SGHRS and CDR2 as YFSETQ. With 4 bases clipped from V and 4 bases from J, the junction kept 6 bases outside the gene matches. Template switching with 5'RACE generated the TCR cDNA and added a universal primer site and UMIs. Each CDR3 protein gets one entry after TCRdb re-called the 5' RACE reads with MiXCR. The data show over 110,000 distinct CDR3 sequences, less than 9.5% seen once. This clonotype was counted many times. The antigen is unknown. The material was CD4+ T cells sorted from PBMCs, obtained 5 days after the yellow fever booster vaccination. This receptor was taken from a man aged 25-45 years who received the YFV17D yellow fever vaccine. V gene TRBV5-1 combines with J gene TRBJ2-3; 7 bases are shared with TRBD1. In DNA, the CDR3 is TGCGCCAGCAGCCCGCGACAGGGCCCAGATACGCAGTATTTT. It codes for CASSPRQGPDTQYF.